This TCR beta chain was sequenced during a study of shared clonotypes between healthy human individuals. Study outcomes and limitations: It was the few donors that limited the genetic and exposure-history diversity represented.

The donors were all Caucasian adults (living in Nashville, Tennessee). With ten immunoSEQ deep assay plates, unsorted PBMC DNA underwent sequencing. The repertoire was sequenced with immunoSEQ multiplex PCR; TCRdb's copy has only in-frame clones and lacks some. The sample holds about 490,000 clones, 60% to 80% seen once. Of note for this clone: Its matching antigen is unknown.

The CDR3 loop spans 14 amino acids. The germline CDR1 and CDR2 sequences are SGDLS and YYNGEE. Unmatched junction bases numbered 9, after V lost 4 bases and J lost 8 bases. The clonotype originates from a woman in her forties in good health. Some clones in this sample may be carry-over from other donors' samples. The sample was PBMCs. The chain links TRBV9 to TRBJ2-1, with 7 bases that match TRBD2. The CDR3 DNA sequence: TGTGCCAGCAGCCCCACTGCGGGAGAGTATGAGCAGTTCTTC. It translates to CASSPTAGEYEQFF.